Listed below are T cell receptor beta chains from one sample, sequenced in a study of blood T cell repertoires in COVID-19. Only in-frame clones appear in the TCRdb table, and some are missing; sequencing was by immunoSEQ multiplex PCR. The table includes around 170,000 clones, approximately 80% detected once. The sample comprised PBMCs or T cells enriched from blood (not recorded which). These TCRs come from a man in his fifties who had recovered from COVID-19. Each CDR3 is given with its conserved first and last residue. A D gene is named only where the DNA matches it firmly. For some rows the clone size is stated as once, few or many, or as a class when expanded; others skip it.

v_gene,j_gene,abundance,d_gene,CDR3nt,CDR3aa
TRBV6-2/TRBV6-3,TRBJ2-1,.,.,TGTGCCAGCAGTCCACTGGGGGGTGGGGCAAGCTCCTACAATGAGCAGTTCTTC,CASSPLGGGASSYNEQFF
TRBV3-1/TRBV3-2,TRBJ1-2,.,.,TGTGCCAGCAGCCAAGAGGCAGGAAGCTATGGCTACACCTTC,CASSQEAGSYGYTF
TRBV19,TRBJ2-7,.,TRBD1,TGTGCCAGTAGTCCCTCGTACCGGGACAGCTACGAGCAGTACTTC,CASSPSYRDSYEQYF
TRBV5-5,TRBJ2-3,.,TRBD2,TGTGCCAGCAGCTTGCTCGGGGGGGATACGCAGTATTTT,CASSLLGGDTQYF
TRBV5-1,TRBJ2-7,.,.,TGCGCCAGCAGCCAGGCCGGGATCCTCTCCTACGAGCAGTACTTC,CASSQAGILSYEQYF
TRBV29-1,TRBJ2-1,.,TRBD1,TGCAGCGTTTTCAACAGGGGAAGCAATGAGCAGTTCTTC,CSVFNRGSNEQFF
TRBV24-1,TRBJ2-3,.,.,TGTGCCACCAGTGATCCCGGCACGCGGGATACGCAGTATTTT,CATSDPGTRDTQYF
TRBV30,TRBJ2-3,.,.,TGTGCCTGGAGTCCTGGGGTCGCCGGAGGTACGCAGTATTTT,CAWSPGVAGGTQYF
TRBV18,TRBJ2-7,.,.,TGTGCCAGCTCACCACCGACAGGGAGGTCCTACGAGCAGTACTTC,CASSPPTGRSYEQYF
TRBV3-1/TRBV3-2,TRBJ2-7,.,TRBD2,TGTGCCAGCAGCCAAGGGATTAGCGGGGGGGCCTACGAGCAGTACTTC,CASSQGISGGAYEQYF
TRBV2,TRBJ1-2,.,TRBD1,TGTGCCAGCAGGGGGGACCGGGACAGGGTTGGCTACACCTTC,CASRGDRDRVGYTF
TRBV6-4,TRBJ1-5,.,.,TGTGCCAGCAGTGAACAGGACAATCAGCCCCAGCATTTT,CASSEQDNQPQHF
TRBV9,TRBJ2-3,.,.,TGTGCCAGCAGCGCCATAGAGGGTGGGGATACGCAGTATTTT,CASSAIEGGDTQYF
TRBV5-6,TRBJ1-2,.,.,TGTGCCAGCAGCTTACAGGACGCCGGCTACACCTTC,CASSLQDAGYTF
TRBV4-3,TRBJ2-7,.,.,TGCGCCAGCAGCCAAGATGGGCCGGGGGGCCTTTCCTACGAGCAGTACTTC,CASSQDGPGGLSYEQYF
TRBV18,TRBJ1-1,.,.,TGTGCCAGCTCACCCCCTGGCGGGTTCGTCGGTGAAGCTTTCTTT,CASSPPGGFVGEAFF
TRBV12-3/TRBV12-4,TRBJ1-1,.,.,TGTGCCAGCAGTTTAGCGCGGAACACTGAAGCTTTCTTT,CASSLARNTEAFF
TRBV5-6,TRBJ2-2,few,TRBD2,TGTGCCAGCAGCTCGGCGCTAGCGGGGGACACCGGGGAGCTGTTTTTT,CASSSALAGDTGELFF
TRBV11-3,TRBJ2-3,.,TRBD1,TGTGCCAGCAGCTCGACAGGGAAGAGCGGTACGCAGTATTTT,CASSSTGKSGTQYF
TRBV4-3,TRBJ2-2,.,.,TGCGCCAGCAGCCAAGGTCGGCTAGCCAACACCGGGGAGCTGTTTTTT,CASSQGRLANTGELFF
TRBV18,TRBJ1-1,once,.,TGTGCCAGCTCACCAGACAGCCAGAACACTGAAGCTTTCTTT,CASSPDSQNTEAFF
TRBV29-1,TRBJ1-3,.,.,TGCAGCGTTGAACGACAGCTAAGAAGTAACACCATATATTTT,CSVERQLRSNTIYF